This T cell receptor beta chain derives from a study of breast tumors, draining lymph nodes, adjacent tissues. Broader study findings: Compared with lymph nodes, tumors were less diverse; compared with nontumor tissue, more.

Each CDR3 protein gets one entry after TCRdb re-called the multiplex PCR reads with MiXCR. Counted here are approximately 90,000 distinct CDR3 sequences, over 25% occurring once; the ten biggest clones make up 8.1%. This clonotype was seen repeatedly, ten times or more. The antigen remains undetermined. The CDR3 runs to 15 residues. Germline trimming cut 3 bases from V and 5 bases from J; bases unmatched to any gene: 11. Germline V gene data show CDR1 as SGHTS and CDR2 as YDEGEE. Axillary draining lymph nodes of breast cancer patients supplied the node samples. The genes are TRBV5-8 and TRBJ2-7; 7 bases line up with TRBD1. Sequenced material: axillary lymph node tissue. The sequence was obtained from a female donor with breast cancer. Some clones in this sample may be carry-over from other donors' samples. The CDR3 sequence is CASSSARDSGHEQYF. DNA of the CDR3: TGTGCCAGCAGCTCTGCCCGGGACAGTGGCCACGAGCAGTACTTC.